This entry lists 10 T cell receptor beta chains sequenced from one sample in a study of shared clonotypes between healthy human individuals. Profiled with immunoSEQ multiplex PCR; TCRdb holds only in-frame clones, not every one. Here the sample spans approximately 2,000,000 clones, under 95% being singletons. The source material was naive CD4+ T cells from PBMCs. Subset indicated: CD45RA+ positively selected. These receptors all stem from a man aged 18 to 30 in good health. Some clones in this sample may be carry-over from other donors' samples.

The chain employs TRBV5-4 and TRBJ2-5; D may be TRBD1 or TRBD2 (5 bases each). Germline V CDR1 and CDR2: SGHNT, YYREEE (reference sequence). This CDR3 has 16 amino acids. The V and J ends lost 4 bases and 2 bases respectively, with 18 bases between them. The DNA for the CDR3 is TGTGCCAGCAGCCAACTCACGGGACGTAGACAAGAGACCCAGTACTTC. This encodes CASSQLTGRRQETQYF. Looking up the rest from reference TRBV5-4 and TRBJ2-5 gives the full variable domain: ETGVTQSPTHLIKTRGQQVTLRCSSQSGHNTVSWYQQALGQGPQFIFQYYREEENGRGNFPPRFSGLQFPNYSSELNVNALELDDSALYLCASSQLTGRRQETQYFGPGTRLLVL.

The gene calls are TRBV15 and TRBJ2-5; possible D gene TRBD2, 6 bases. There are 14 residues in the CDR3. The V end was cut by 2 bases, the J end by 5 bases, with 12 bases between. Germline loops: CDR1 LNHNV, CDR2 YYDKDF (reference sequence). The CDR3 DNA reads TGTGCCACCAGCAGAACCTCGGGGGTTGAGACCCAGTACTTC. Its protein product is CATSRTSGVETQYF.

The chain couples TRBV10-1 to TRBJ2-5; 11 bases agree with TRBD2. CDR3 length: 18 amino acids. V was pared by 2 bases and J by 4 bases, with 12 bases of the junction left unmatched. CDR1 and CDR2 from the germline V gene are WNHNN and SYGVQD (reference sequence). CDR3 nucleotide sequence: TGCGCCAGCAGTGAGCGCAAAACTAGCGGGAGCGGTGGAGAGACCCAGTACTTC. As protein: CASSERKTSGSGGETQYF.

The chain uses TRBV7-9 and TRBJ2-1; D gene ambiguous. CDR1 SEHNR and CDR2 FQNEAQ come from the germline V gene (reference sequence). Trimming took off 5 bases at V and 4 bases at J, with 12 bases between the two ends. The CDR3 extends over 14 amino acids. This chain's CDR3 is CASSLGGRYNEQFF. DNA for the CDR3: TGTGCCAGCAGCCTGGGTGGTCGATACAATGAGCAGTTCTTC.

This chain joins TRBV5-1 and TRBJ2-7, with 9 bases aligning to TRBD2. The germline CDR1 and CDR2 sequences are SGHRS and YFSETQ. Losses at the gene ends were 0 bases for V and 3 bases for J; bases not matched to a gene: 4. The CDR3 has 15 amino acids. CDR3 in DNA: TGCGCCAGCAGCTTGGGACTAGCGGAGTACTACGAGCAGTACTTC. This codes for CASSLGLAEYYEQYF. The variable domain in full, completed from reference TRBV5-1 and TRBJ2-7, reads KAGVTQTPRYLIKTRGQQVTLSCSPISGHRSVSWYQQTPGQGLQFLFEYFSETQRNKGNFPGRFSGRQFSNSRSEMNVSTLELGDSALYLCASSLGLAEYYEQYFGPGTRLTVT.

This clone was detected once. The rearrangement uses TRBV5-4 and TRBJ2-7; TRBD2 is a possible D gene (6 bases). This CDR3 has 14 residues. Germline V gene sequence: CDR1 SGHNT, CDR2 YYREEE (reference sequence). Between the trimmed V and J ends, which lost 4 bases and 9 bases, there was a span of 20 bases. Written as DNA, the CDR3 is TGTGCCAGCAGCCGGGGACTGTACGAGGAGGGGCAGTACTTC. Amino acids: CASSRGLYEEGQYF.

The sample holds one count of this clone. This chain connects TRBV7-8 to TRBJ2-7; possibly TRBD2 for D (5 bases). With 5 bases removed from V and 0 bases from J, the gap between germline ends came to 14 bases. CDR1 and CDR2 (germline): SGHVS, FQNEAQ. The CDR3 has 15 residues. CDR3 bases: TGTGCCAGCAGCCTGGGCGGGCTAAGCTCCTACGAGCAGTACTTC. This translates into CASSLGGLSSYEQYF.

The chain carries TRBV2 and TRBJ2-7; tentatively, D is TRBD1 (6 bases). The CDR3 has 15 amino acids. V was cut by 6 bases and J by 2 bases, with 17 bases left in between. Germline CDR1 reads SNHLY; CDR2 reads FYNNEI. The CDR3 loop is CASSARDQGTYEQYF. DNA of the CDR3: TGTGCCAGCAGCGCCAGGGATCAGGGGACCTACGAGCAGTACTTC.

CDR3 protein: CASSPRLAGDHLFF. CDR3 nucleotides: TGTGCCAGCAGCCCCCGGCTAGCGGGAGATCATCTGTTCTTC. The chain combines TRBV7-3 with TRBJ2-1; 10 bases are a match to TRBD2. V gave up 5 bases and J gave up 15 bases; unmatched junction bases: 13. This CDR3 is 14 amino acids long. The germline V gene has CDR1 SGHTA and CDR2 FQGTGA.

Details on this clone: Other DNA sequences from this sample encode an identical CDR3 as well. The gene calls are TRBV29-1 and TRBJ2-3, with D unresolved. V shed 4 bases and J shed 2 bases, with 10 bases lying between them. From germline, CDR1 is SQVTM and CDR2 ANQGSEA. The CDR3 has 13 amino acids. CDR3 nucleotides: TGCAGCGTTGGGACGGTCTACACAGATACGCAGTATTTT. Translated, it gives CSVGTVYTDTQYF.